The 25 T cell receptor beta chains below come from one sample, sequenced in a study of shared clonotypes between healthy human individuals. Some clones are missing from TCRdb's copy, which holds only in-frame ones; the method was immunoSEQ multiplex PCR. Here the sample spans about 2.4 million clones, 93% being singletons. The sequenced material came from naive CD4+ T cells from PBMCs. As to subset: CD45RA+ positively selected. These receptors all stem from a man aged 18 to 29 in good health. Some clones in this sample may be carry-over from other donors' samples.

The gene calls are TRBV7-9 and TRBJ1-4; 9 bases line up with TRBD1. The germline V gene encodes CDR1 SEHNR and CDR2 FQNEAQ (reference sequence). This CDR3 contains 15 residues. Trimming cost V 1 base and J 7 bases; bases outside gene matches: 4. This chain's CDR3 is CASSLGAGQGEKLFF. The CDR3 bases are TGTGCCAGCAGCTTAGGTGCGGGACAGGGTGAAAAACTGTTTTTT.

The genes are TRBV27 and TRBJ2-3; possible D gene TRBD2, 6 bases. The CDR3 spans 16 residues. Trimming removed 0 bases from V and 3 bases from J, with 13 bases in between. Per germline, CDR1 MNHEY and CDR2 SMNVEV (reference sequence). CDR3 residues: CASSLSALGGTDTQYF. The CDR3 region has the DNA TGTGCCAGCAGTTTATCGGCCCTGGGGGGTACAGATACGCAGTATTTT.

V usage is TRBV9 and J usage is TRBJ1-4; no definite D call. V lost 0 bases and J 8 bases, leaving 11 bases between the germline ends. CDR3 length: 14 residues. The germline CDR1 and CDR2 sequences are SGDLS and YYNGEE. The CDR3 loop is CASSVGEGGEKLFF. CDR3 in DNA: TGTGCCAGCAGCGTAGGCGAGGGCGGGGAAAAACTGTTTTTT.

V usage is TRBV19 and J usage is TRBJ1-2, with TRBD1 as a possible D gene (5 bases). Germline V lookup: CDR1 LNHDA, CDR2 SQIVND (reference sequence). Trimming pared 6 bases from V and 3 bases from J, leaving 11 bases between. The CDR3 has 13 amino acids. CDR3 in amino acids: CASSAGTHYGYTF. Here the CDR3 DNA reads TGTGCCAGTAGCGCGGGGACCCACTATGGCTACACCTTC.

The V and J genes are TRBV5-4 and TRBJ2-2; a weak D match, TRBD1 (7 bases). From germline, CDR1 is SGHNT and CDR2 YYREEE (reference sequence). The V end was cut by 5 bases, the J end by 7 bases, with 21 bases between. This CDR3 region has 16 residues. In DNA form, the CDR3 reads TGTGCCAGCAGAGCGAGGGCGGGACAGAATTACGGGGAGCTGTTTTTT. Its translation is CASRARAGQNYGELFF.

This chain links TRBV29-1 with TRBJ1-1; D is unresolved. V shed 3 bases and J shed 4 bases, with 6 bases lying between them. Germline CDR1 SQVTM, CDR2 ANQGSEA. The CDR3 contains 11 residues. The CDR3 region is CSVDEVTEAFF. CDR3 bases: TGCAGCGTTGATGAGGTCACTGAAGCTTTCTTT.

The chain couples TRBV28 to TRBJ2-1; 9 bases are a match to TRBD2. Per the germline V gene, CDR1 is MDHEN and CDR2 is SYDVKM. CDR3 length equals 15 residues. V shed 6 bases and J 0 bases; nucleotides not matched to a gene: 3. CDR3 bases: TGTGCCAGCAGCTCTAGCGGGATCTCCTACAATGAGCAGTTCTTC. It translates to CASSSSGISYNEQFF.

The gene calls are TRBV30 and TRBJ2-7; D gene unclear. The germline V gene encodes CDR1 GTSNPN and CDR2 SVGIG (reference sequence). CDR3 length: 13 residues. The germline V and J ends were trimmed by 0 bases and 2 bases, with 8 bases remaining between them. CDR3 protein: CAWSVGMTYEQYF. In DNA, the CDR3 is TGTGCCTGGAGTGTGGGGATGACCTACGAGCAGTACTTC.

Remarks on this clone: This sample also contains other DNA sequences that code for the same CDR3. The chain links TRBV2 to TRBJ2-7; D possibly corresponds to TRBD1 (7 bases). Trimming removed 8 bases from V and 0 bases from J, with 11 bases in between. The germline V gene encodes CDR1 SNHLY and CDR2 FYNNEI. The CDR3 loop spans 13 amino acids. The CDR3 loop reads CASRRDSSYEQYF. CDR3 sequence (DNA): TGTGCCAGCCGGAGGGACAGCTCCTACGAGCAGTACTTC.

The V and J genes are TRBV5-1 and TRBJ1-4, with TRBD1 matching over 8 bases. The CDR3 loop spans 15 amino acids. V shed 4 bases and J 2 bases; nucleotides not matched to a gene: 4. Looked up from germline, CDR1 is SGHRS and CDR2 is YFSETQ. The CDR3 coding sequence is TGCGCCAGCAGCCACAGGGGGATCACTAATGAAAAACTGTTTTTT. This sequence encodes CASSHRGITNEKLFF.

The chain links TRBV11-1 to TRBJ1-4, with unresolved D. The germline V and J ends were trimmed by 5 bases and 0 bases, with 1 base remaining between them. The CDR3 totals 12 residues. Per germline, CDR1 SGHAT and CDR2 FQDESV (reference sequence). CDR3 DNA: TGTGCCAGCAGCCCAACTAATGAAAAACTGTTTTTT. Its protein product is CASSPTNEKLFF.

The chain couples TRBV4-2 to TRBJ2-1; no clear D. Germline values: CDR1 LGHNA, CDR2 YNFKEQ. The CDR3 loop spans 14 amino acids. Deletions cut 4 bases from V and 7 bases from J, with 14 bases between. In nucleotides, the CDR3 is TGTGCCAGCAGCCCGGTAGCCGGTCTAAATGAGCAGTTCTTC. Its translation is CASSPVAGLNEQFF.

V and J are TRBV5-1 and TRBJ2-5, with D possibly TRBD1 on 6 matching bases. The V end lost 4 bases, the J end lost 5 bases, and 18 bases lay between the germline ends. Germline CDR1 is SGHRS and CDR2 is YFSETQ. The CDR3 length is 15 residues. The CDR3 is CASSATTGTRETQYF. For the CDR3, the DNA is TGCGCCAGCAGCGCCACCACAGGGACAAGGGAGACCCAGTACTTC.

Notes on this clone: The sample has other DNA sequences that encode this CDR3 too. This chain uses TRBV30 with TRBJ2-2, with 16 bases fitting TRBD2. After removal of 0 bases from V and 9 bases from J, the junction contained 13 bases not matched to a gene. The CDR3 loop spans 19 amino acids. Looked up from germline, CDR1 is GTSNPN and CDR2 is SVGIG (reference sequence). Here the CDR3 DNA reads TGTGCCTGGAGTGTACTCGCGGGACTAGCGGGAGGGTTGAGCTGGGAGCTGTTTTTT. Translation gives CAWSVLAGLAGGLSWELFF.

A remark on this clone: This specimen includes other DNA sequences encoding the same CDR3. V and J are TRBV7-3 and TRBJ2-3, with TRBD2 as a possible D gene (5 bases). The CDR3 extends over 14 amino acids. Germline values: CDR1 SGHTA, CDR2 FQGTGA. Deletions cut 5 bases from V and 0 bases from J, with 9 bases between. For the CDR3, the DNA is TGTGCCAGCAGCCTAGCTGGGAGCACAGATACGCAGTATTTT. It is translated as CASSLAGSTDTQYF.

The chain carries TRBV5-1 and TRBJ1-2; 8 bases line up with TRBD1. V gave up 4 bases and J gave up 5 bases; unmatched junction bases: 10. The germline gives CDR1 SGHRS, CDR2 YFSETQ. The CDR3 length is 15 residues. The CDR3 here is CASSRKGQEAYGYTF. As DNA, the CDR3 is TGCGCCAGCAGCCGTAAGGGACAGGAAGCTTATGGCTACACCTTC.

V is TRBV7-2 and J is TRBJ1-4, with D perhaps matching TRBD1 (5 bases). The germline CDR1 and CDR2 sequences are SGHTA and FQGNSA. This CDR3 is built from 16 residues. The V gene lost 0 bases and the J gene lost 5 bases, with 13 bases spanning the gap. The CDR3 loop is CASSLAGQVGNEKLFF. CDR3 nucleotides: TGTGCCAGCAGCTTAGCGGGGCAGGTCGGGAATGAAAAACTGTTTTTT.

The V gene is TRBV19, the J gene TRBJ2-5, with D possibly TRBD2 on 7 matching bases. Between the trimmed V and J ends, which lost 8 bases and 6 bases, there was a span of 16 bases. This CDR3 contains 13 residues. CDR1 is LNHDA, CDR2 SQIVND, per germline (reference sequence). The CDR3 DNA follows: TGTGCCAGTTTTGATGGGGGGGCGCAGACCCAGTACTTC. Amino acids: CASFDGGAQTQYF.

On this clone itself: This sample also contains other DNA sequences that code for the same CDR3. This chain joins TRBV5-1 and TRBJ2-5, with D possibly TRBD2 on 6 matching bases. Germline CDR1 is SGHRS and CDR2 is YFSETQ. V lost 2 bases, J lost 5 bases, and 10 bases lay in between. This CDR3 has 13 amino acids. The DNA for the CDR3 is TGCGCCAGCAGCTTTGGGGGGAGGGAGACCCAGTACTTC. Translating gives CASSFGGRETQYF.

The V call is TRBV30, the J call TRBJ2-5, with 10 nucleotides matching TRBD1. Germline values: CDR1 GTSNPN, CDR2 SVGIG (reference sequence). This CDR3 has 15 residues. With V trimmed by 7 bases and J by 1 base, 9 bases remained unmatched. Here the CDR3 reads CASKGTGAFQETQYF. CDR3 nucleotide sequence: TGTGCCTCAAAAGGGACAGGGGCCTTCCAAGAGACCCAGTACTTC.

The gene calls are TRBV5-1 and TRBJ1-3; perhaps TRBD1 as D (6 bases). Per the germline V gene, CDR1 is SGHRS and CDR2 is YFSETQ. V was trimmed by 4 bases and J by 0 bases, leaving 20 bases between them. The CDR3 spans 18 residues. CDR3 in amino acids: CASSRWYRETNSGNTIYF. CDR3 nucleotides: TGCGCCAGCAGCCGATGGTACAGGGAAACGAACTCTGGAAACACCATATATTTT.

The chain joins TRBV7-9 to TRBJ2-4; 12 nucleotides align to TRBD2. The CDR3 length is 17 residues. The germline CDR1 and CDR2 sequences are SEHNR and FQNEAQ (reference sequence). The V and J ends lost 0 bases and 2 bases, in that order; junction bases with no gene match: 2. CDR3: CASSLALAGGSKNIQYF. CDR3 DNA: TGTGCCAGCAGCTTAGCCCTAGCGGGAGGGTCCAAAAACATTCAGTACTTC.

The genes are TRBV28 and TRBJ1-2; no reliable D call. The CDR3 totals 15 residues. From germline, CDR1 is MDHEN and CDR2 SYDVKM. Trimming pared 7 bases from V and 3 bases from J, leaving 18 bases between. In DNA form, the CDR3 reads TGTGCCAGCAACCACGCCCCGGGAGTCGACTATGGCTACACCTTC. The encoded protein is CASNHAPGVDYGYTF.

About this clone itself: Other DNA sequences in this sample translate to the same CDR3. J is TRBJ2-3 and V is TRBV19; unclear D gene. V was pared by 2 bases and J by 2 bases, with 2 bases between. This CDR3 region has 12 residues. Germline V gene data show CDR1 as LNHDA and CDR2 as SQIVND (reference sequence). Here the CDR3 reads CASSINTDTQYF. The CDR3 nucleotides read TGTGCCAGTAGTATAAACACAGATACGCAGTATTTT.

This clone was seen a few times. V is TRBV5-1 and J is TRBJ2-5; tentatively, D is TRBD2 (6 bases). The CDR3 extends over 14 amino acids. The germline V gene has CDR1 SGHRS and CDR2 YFSETQ. V lost 4 bases, J lost 2 bases, and 12 bases lay in between. The CDR3 is CASSVAGPQETQYF. DNA for the CDR3: TGCGCCAGCAGCGTTGCGGGACCTCAAGAGACCCAGTACTTC. Using reference TRBV5-1 and TRBJ2-5 for the parts outside the CDR3, the full variable domain is KAGVTQTPRYLIKTRGQQVTLSCSPISGHRSVSWYQQTPGQGLQFLFEYFSETQRNKGNFPGRFSGRQFSNSRSEMNVSTLELGDSALYLCASSVAGPQETQYFGPGTRLLVL.